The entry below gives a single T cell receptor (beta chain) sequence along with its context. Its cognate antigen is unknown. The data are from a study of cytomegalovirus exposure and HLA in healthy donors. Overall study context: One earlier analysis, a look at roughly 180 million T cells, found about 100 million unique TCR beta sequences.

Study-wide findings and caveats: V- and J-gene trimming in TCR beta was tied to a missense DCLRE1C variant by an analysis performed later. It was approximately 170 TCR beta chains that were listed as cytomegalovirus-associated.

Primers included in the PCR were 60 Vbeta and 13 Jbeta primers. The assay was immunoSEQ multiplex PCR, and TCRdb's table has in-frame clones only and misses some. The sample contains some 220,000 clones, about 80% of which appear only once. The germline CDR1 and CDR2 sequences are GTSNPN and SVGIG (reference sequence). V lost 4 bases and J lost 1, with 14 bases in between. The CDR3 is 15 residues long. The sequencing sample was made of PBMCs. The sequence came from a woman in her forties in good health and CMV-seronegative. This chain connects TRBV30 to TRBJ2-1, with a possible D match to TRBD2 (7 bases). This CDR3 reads CAWNPGGLSYNEQFF. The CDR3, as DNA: TGTGCCTGGAATCCGGGGGGCCTATCCTACAATGAGCAGTTCTTC.